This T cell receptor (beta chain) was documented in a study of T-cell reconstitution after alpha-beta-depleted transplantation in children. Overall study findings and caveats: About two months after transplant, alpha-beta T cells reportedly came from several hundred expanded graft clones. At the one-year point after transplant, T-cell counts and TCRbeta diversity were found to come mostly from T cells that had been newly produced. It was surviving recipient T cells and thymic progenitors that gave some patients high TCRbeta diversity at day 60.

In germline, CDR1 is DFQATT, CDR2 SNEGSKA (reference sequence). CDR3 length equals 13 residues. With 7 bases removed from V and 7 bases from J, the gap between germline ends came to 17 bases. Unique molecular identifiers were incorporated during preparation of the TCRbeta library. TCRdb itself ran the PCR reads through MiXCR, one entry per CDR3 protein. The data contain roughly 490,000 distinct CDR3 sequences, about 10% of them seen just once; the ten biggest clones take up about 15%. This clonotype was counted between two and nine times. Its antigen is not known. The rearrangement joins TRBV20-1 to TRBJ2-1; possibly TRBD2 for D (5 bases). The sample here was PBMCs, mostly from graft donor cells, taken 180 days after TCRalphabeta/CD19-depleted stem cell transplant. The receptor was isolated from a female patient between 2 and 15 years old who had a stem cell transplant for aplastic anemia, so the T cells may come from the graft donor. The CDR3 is CSVGGRRENEQFF. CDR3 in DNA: TGCAGTGTCGGTGGGAGAAGAGAGAATGAGCAGTTCTTC.